This is a list of T cell receptor beta chains from one sample in a study of vaccination effects on CD4 cells after COVID-19. Profiling relied on immunoSEQ multiplex PCR, and the TCRdb table lists in-frame clones only, not all of them. The table has fewer than 70,000 clones, about 80% seen once. The antigens for these receptors are not known. Sequences were derived from CD4+ T cells from PBMCs cultured with SARS-CoV-2 spike peptides, sampled before COVID-19 vaccination. These TCRs come from a human donor who received a COVID-19 vaccine. Each CDR3 is given with its conserved first and last residue. The order of the fields is J gene, D gene, V gene, clone size, CDR3 DNA, CDR3 protein. D genes are given only for firm matches. The size entry is marked missing in some rows and otherwise reads once, few, many or a size class.

J gene: TRBJ1-3
D gene: NA
V gene: TRBV24-1
clone size: NA
CDR3 DNA: TGTGCCACCAGCCCGGGGAATGCCGCTGGAAACACCATATATTTT
CDR3 protein: CATSPGNAAGNTIYF

J gene: TRBJ2-5
D gene: TRBD2
V gene: TRBV7-3
clone size: NA
CDR3 DNA: TGTGCCAGCAGCTTATTCGGCGGGGGGGCCGCAGAGACCCAGTACTTC
CDR3 protein: CASSLFGGGAAETQYF

J gene: TRBJ1-5
D gene: NA
V gene: TRBV30
clone size: NA
CDR3 DNA: TGTGCCTGGAGTCTCCCCCGACAGTATAGCAATCAGCCCCAGCATTTT
CDR3 protein: CAWSLPRQYSNQPQHF

J gene: TRBJ1-5
D gene: NA
V gene: TRBV28
clone size: NA
CDR3 DNA: TGTGCCAGCAGTTTGATCAGGGGTGGCAATCAGCCCCAGCATTTT
CDR3 protein: CASSLIRGGNQPQHF

J gene: TRBJ2-3
D gene: NA
V gene: TRBV5-8
clone size: NA
CDR3 DNA: TGTGCCAGCAACAGGGATAAGACAGATACGCAGTATTTT
CDR3 protein: CASNRDKTDTQYF

J gene: TRBJ1-1
D gene: NA
V gene: TRBV5-6
clone size: NA
CDR3 DNA: TGTGCCAGCAGCTTCAGCAGGTTTTTCACTGAAGCTTTCTTT
CDR3 protein: CASSFSRFFTEAFF

J gene: TRBJ1-2
D gene: NA
V gene: TRBV4-3
clone size: NA
CDR3 DNA: TGCGCCAGCAGCTGGTCGTCAGGAGACTATGGCTACACCTTC
CDR3 protein: CASSWSSGDYGYTF

J gene: TRBJ1-1
D gene: NA
V gene: TRBV19
clone size: NA
CDR3 DNA: TGTGCCAGTAGTATAGGTTGGAGACAGACGAACACTGAAGCTTTCTTT
CDR3 protein: CASSIGWRQTNTEAFF

J gene: TRBJ2-1
D gene: TRBD1
V gene: TRBV5-1
clone size: NA
CDR3 DNA: TGCGCCAGCAGCCCCGGGCAGGGGGCCAATGAGCAGTTCTTC
CDR3 protein: CASSPGQGANEQFF

J gene: TRBJ2-1
D gene: NA
V gene: TRBV7-3
clone size: NA
CDR3 DNA: TGTGCCAGCAGCTTTTACACGGGTGAGCAGTTCTTC
CDR3 protein: CASSFYTGEQFF

J gene: TRBJ1-5
D gene: NA
V gene: TRBV30
clone size: NA
CDR3 DNA: TGTGCCTGGAGTGTAGGGGGTCAGCCCCAGCATTTT
CDR3 protein: CAWSVGGQPQHF

J gene: TRBJ2-5
D gene: NA
V gene: TRBV7-2
clone size: NA
CDR3 DNA: TGTGCCAGCAGCTTAGCGGGGAGACAAGAGACCCAGTACTTC
CDR3 protein: CASSLAGRQETQYF

J gene: TRBJ1-1
D gene: TRBD1
V gene: TRBV5-1
clone size: NA
CDR3 DNA: TGCGCCAGCAGCATCCGGGACAGGGGTTCATCATCCGAAGCTTTCTTT
CDR3 protein: CASSIRDRGSSSEAFF

J gene: TRBJ1-2
D gene: NA
V gene: TRBV6-5
clone size: NA
CDR3 DNA: TGTGCCAGCAGTAGGAACCGGGACAACGTCTATGGCTACACCTTC
CDR3 protein: CASSRNRDNVYGYTF

J gene: TRBJ1-6
D gene: TRBD1
V gene: TRBV11-1
clone size: NA
CDR3 DNA: TGTGCCAGCAGCTTACGAGGGGGCAGCGAATCACCCCTCCACTTT
CDR3 protein: CASSLRGGSESPLHF

J gene: TRBJ1-2
D gene: NA
V gene: TRBV28
clone size: NA
CDR3 DNA: TGTGCCAGCAGTGAGCGGACTCTCTATGGCTACACCTTC
CDR3 protein: CASSERTLYGYTF

J gene: TRBJ2-1
D gene: NA
V gene: TRBV4-3
clone size: NA
CDR3 DNA: TGCGCCAGCAGCCAAGAACGGAAGAGGGGGGCCAGGTCCTACAATGAGCAGTTCTTC
CDR3 protein: CASSQERKRGARSYNEQFF

J gene: TRBJ2-5
D gene: TRBD1
V gene: TRBV7-3
clone size: once
CDR3 DNA: TGTGCCAGCAGCCCACAGGGCAGGGGGTCGGAGACCCAGTACTTC
CDR3 protein: CASSPQGRGSETQYF